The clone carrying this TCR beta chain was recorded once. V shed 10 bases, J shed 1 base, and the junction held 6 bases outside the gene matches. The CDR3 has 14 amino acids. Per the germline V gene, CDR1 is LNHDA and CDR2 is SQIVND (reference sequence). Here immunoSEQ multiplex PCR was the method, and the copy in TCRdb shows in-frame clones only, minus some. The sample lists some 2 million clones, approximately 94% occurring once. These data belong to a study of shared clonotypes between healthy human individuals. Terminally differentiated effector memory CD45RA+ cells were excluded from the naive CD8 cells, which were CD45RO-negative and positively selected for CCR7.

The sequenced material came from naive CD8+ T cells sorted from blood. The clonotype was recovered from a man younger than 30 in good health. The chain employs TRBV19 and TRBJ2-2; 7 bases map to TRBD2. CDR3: CATRGGMNTGELFF. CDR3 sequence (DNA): TGTGCCACCCGGGGAGGGATGAACACCGGGGAGCTGTTTTTT.